This T cell receptor beta chain emerged from a study of blood T cell repertoires in COVID-19 (dated by TCRdb to the early 2020s). As for the study more broadly: Collaborator samples came from the United States, Italy and Spain and covered acute and convalescent phases of COVID-19. The samples were drawn from two sources: the first 160 participants of the ongoing ImmuneRACE study, and over 950 subjects contributed by 6 global collaborators. The dataset comprised deeply sampled blood TCRbeta repertoires from subjects exposed to, actively infected with, or recovered from COVID-19. Nearly every sample came with metadata listing a de-identified subject ID, COVID-19 status, age in years and sex. The prospective study material was composed of cDNA or gDNA derived from T cells, B-cell-depleted T cells, or PBMCs. The repertoires were released in a freely available public database meant as a resource for research on the immune response to SARS-CoV-2. Where HLA class I and class II types were available, the types were taken from metadata supplied by the sample provider, not from assay-based typing.

About this clone: The antigen this receptor binds is unknown. No much larger clone exists at a distance of one base, and base qualities are not known.

TCRbeta CDR3 regions were amplified from genomic DNA by means of the immunoSEQ Assay, a bias-controlled multiplex PCR. The authors' analysis ran thus. Within the assay, amplification of reference gene primers was used to estimate how many nucleated cells each sample contained. To quantify the absolute abundance of each unique TCRbeta CDR3 rearrangement, sequence reads were collapsed and filtered. For each sample, productive Simpson clonality was calculated by taking the square root of Simpson's diversity index across productive rearrangements. TCRdb limited this immuneACCESS table to in-frame rearrangements with V and J called. A share of clones is missing; checked studies link under half to unresolved V genes, and the rest is unexplained. V and J calls and clone size are given by that table; D and trimming were obtained from the DNA. Counted in this sample were 40,000 to 55,000 clones; about nine tenths of them appeared once. 6.5% of the sample is in the top ten clones.

Cut back by 5 bases and 4 bases, the V and J ends lie 7 bases apart. Per the germline V gene (reference sequence), DFQATT is the CDR1 and SNEGSKA is the CDR2. The CDR3 spans 11 residues, from the cysteine through the phenylalanine. Only the CDR3 DNA is retained, 33 bases long and in frame from the first base. Each collaborating institution followed its own protocols to collect whole blood in K2EDTA tubes. For TCRbeta analysis, collaborators shipped samples as frozen whole blood, isolated PBMCs, or DNA extracted from either of those sample types. General findings and caveats noted by the study authors: The amount of clinical and demographic metadata varied by source and participant and was provided uncurated.

The clonotype was recovered from a man aged 50-59 years with active COVID-19. This chain joins TRBV20-1 to TRBJ2-3, with no confident D gene call. The sample was peripheral blood. The DNA reads TGCAGTGCTCGGTTAGCAGATACGCAGTATTTT. This is translated as CSARLADTQYF.